The entry below gives a single T cell receptor beta chain sequence along with its context. These data belong to a study of blood T cell repertoires in COVID-19. Method: immunoSEQ multiplex PCR; TCRdb's copy keeps in-frame clones and lacks some. The sample includes some 100,000 clones, roughly 90% of them seen just once. The source is a man aged 60-69 years with acute or convalescent COVID-19. The sequencing input was peripheral blood.

The CDR3 coding sequence is TGTGCCAGCACCTCGGGAGTACAAACCGGGGAGCTGTTTTTT. This gives the protein CASTSGVQTGELFF. V gene TRBV7-3 combines with J gene TRBJ2-2, with a weak D call TRBD2 (6 bases). Germline assignment: CDR1 SGHTA and CDR2 FQGTGA. Trimming took off 7 bases at V and 5 bases at J, with 14 bases between the two ends. The CDR3 length is 14 residues.